Listed here are 17 T cell receptor beta chains from one sample, sequenced in a study of CD8+ T cells in alopecia areata. As to treatment: oral pan-JAK inhibitor, 5-10 mg twice daily. RNA was isolated and reverse transcribed to cDNA, the sequencing template. Profiling relied on immunoSEQ multiplex PCR, and the TCRdb table lists in-frame clones only, not all of them. The profile shows 130,000 to 150,000 clones, around 82% of them singletons. The sample in question was CD8+ T cells sorted from blood, obtained at week 4, from a patient treated with tofacitinib. These receptors were collected from a human donor with alopecia areata.

This chain links TRBV11-2 with TRBJ1-1, with D unresolved. The CDR3 contains 11 residues. V gave up 5 bases and J gave up 6 bases, with 7 bases separating them. CDR1 is SGHAT, CDR2 FQNNGV, per germline. This chain's CDR3 is CASSQVAEAFF. The DNA for the CDR3 is TGTGCCAGCAGCCAGGTCGCTGAAGCTTTCTTT.

In nucleotides, the CDR3 is TGTGCCAGCAGCCAAGGAGGACAGGGAGACTATGGCTACACCTTC. The encoded protein is CASSQGGQGDYGYTF. The J gene is TRBJ1-2, the V gene TRBV4-2, with 8 bases aligning to TRBD1. This CDR3 is 15 amino acids long. The germline CDR1 and CDR2 sequences are LGHNA and YNFKEQ. The trim removed 1 base at V and 3 bases at J, leaving 4 bases unmatched.

The chain has TRBV2 and TRBJ1-2, with 11 bases lining up with TRBD1. There are 13 residues in the CDR3. With 7 bases clipped from V and 6 bases from J, the junction kept 4 bases outside the gene matches. CDR1 and CDR2 (germline): SNHLY, FYNNEI. CDR3 DNA sequence: TGTGCCAGCACCGGGGGACAGGGGGATGGCTACACCTTC. This translates into CASTGGQGDGYTF.

The chain uses TRBV27 and TRBJ1-5; D gene unclear. V was trimmed by 4 bases and J by 4 bases, leaving 11 bases between them. CDR3 length equals 14 residues. Germline values: CDR1 MNHEY, CDR2 SMNVEV (reference sequence). In DNA, the CDR3 is TGTGCCAGCAGTTACGATTCAAATAATCAGCCCCAGCATTTT. Translating it yields CASSYDSNNQPQHF.

The chain is built from TRBV4-2 and TRBJ2-7; possibly TRBD1 for D (6 bases). In germline, CDR1 is LGHNA, CDR2 YNFKEQ. The ends were cut back, 6 bases at V and 3 bases at J, with 18 bases in the middle. This CDR3 spans 15 amino acids. In DNA, the CDR3 is TGTGCCAGCAGTCAATCCAGGACAGCCGTCTACGAGCAGTACTTC. It translates to CASSQSRTAVYEQYF.

The chain links TRBV14 to TRBJ2-2; D is uncertain. The CDR3 length is 18 residues. The V gene's germline CDR1 is SGHDN and CDR2 FVKESK. Trimming pared 1 base from V and 3 bases from J, leaving 18 bases between. CDR3 residues: CASSQGTVWDQDTGELFF. The CDR3, as DNA: TGTGCCAGCAGCCAAGGCACAGTTTGGGATCAGGACACCGGGGAGCTGTTTTTT.

This chain's CDR3 is CASSLVGAYNEQFF. In nucleotides, the CDR3 is TGTGCCAGCAGCTTAGTGGGAGCTTACAATGAGCAGTTCTTC. V and J are TRBV7-9 and TRBJ2-1; TRBD2 might be the D (5 bases). V lost 1 base and J lost 4, with 8 bases in between. The germline V gene encodes CDR1 SEHNR and CDR2 FQNEAQ (reference sequence). CDR3 length: 14 amino acids.

The chain is built from TRBV6-1 and TRBJ2-4; no firm D call. V was pared by 8 bases and J by 7 bases, with 18 bases between. The CDR3 spans 14 residues. CDR1 MNHNS and CDR2 SASEGT come from the germline V gene. In nucleotides, the CDR3 is TGTGCCAGCCGCCCTTATGGGTCCGGCAACATTCAGTACTTC. As protein: CASRPYGSGNIQYF.

This clone was seen just once. This chain connects TRBV5-6 to TRBJ1-2; the D gene is possibly TRBD1 (5 bases). The CDR3 has 12 amino acids. CDR1 and CDR2 from the germline V gene are SGHDT and YYEEEE. V dropped 5 bases and J dropped 2 bases, with 7 bases sitting between them. The CDR3 is CASRAGNYGYTF. CDR3 DNA sequence: TGTGCCAGCAGGGCAGGGAACTATGGCTACACCTTC.

V usage is TRBV29-1 and J usage is TRBJ2-1; the D gene could be TRBD1 or TRBD2 (7 bases each). The CDR3 spans 17 residues. Trimming removed 4 bases from V and 3 bases from J, with 22 bases in between. Per the germline V gene, CDR1 is SQVTM and CDR2 is ANQGSEA. The DNA of the CDR3 is TGCAGCGTTGGGGAGGGTGTGACAGGGATGGGCTACAATGAGCAGTTCTTC. Its protein is CSVGEGVTGMGYNEQFF.

The V gene is TRBV7-2, the J gene TRBJ2-1, with D unresolved. The length of the CDR3 is 11 residues. With 4 bases removed from V and 6 bases from J, the gap between germline ends came to 4 bases. Germline V gene lookup returns CDR1 SGHTA and CDR2 FQGNSA. CDR3 DNA: TGTGCCAGCAGCTCTGGCAATGAGCAGTTCTTC. Its translation: CASSSGNEQFF.

CDR3: CASSFGQGGYEQYF. The CDR3 region has the DNA TGTGCCAGCAGCTTCGGACAGGGAGGGTACGAGCAGTACTTC. The gene calls are TRBV7-9 and TRBJ2-7; D possibly corresponds to TRBD1 (8 bases). CDR3 length equals 14 residues. In germline, CDR1 is SEHNR, CDR2 FQNEAQ (reference sequence). V lost 3 bases and J 4 bases, leaving 13 bases between the germline ends.

The CDR3 coding sequence is TGTGCCAGCAGTTACTCGTGGACAGGGGAAGAGGAGACCCAGTACTTC. Its protein is CASSYSWTGEEETQYF. The chain is built from TRBV6-6 and TRBJ2-5; TRBD1 agrees at 9 bases. CDR1 and CDR2 from the germline V gene are MNHNY and SVGAGI (reference sequence). With V trimmed by 0 bases and J by 5 bases, 7 bases remained unmatched. The CDR3 has 16 amino acids.

The chain links TRBV7-9 to TRBJ2-2; TRBD2 might be the D (5 bases). The germline V gene has CDR1 SEHNR and CDR2 FQNEAQ (reference sequence). Trimming pared 5 bases from V and 6 bases from J, leaving 13 bases between. The CDR3 consists of 14 residues. The CDR3 protein is CASSPGRDPGELFF. CDR3 DNA sequence: TGTGCCAGCAGCCCAGGACGGGATCCCGGGGAGCTGTTTTTT. The full variable domain, with the rest looked up from reference TRBV7-9 and TRBJ2-2, is DTGVSQNPRHKITKRGQNVTFRCDPISEHNRLYWYRQTLGQGPEFLTYFQNEAQLEKSRLLSDRFSAERPKGSFSTLEIQRTEQGDSAMYLCASSPGRDPGELFFGEGSRLTVL.

This clone showed up just a few times. The rearrangement uses TRBV29-1 and TRBJ2-2, with D hard to call. Germline assignment: CDR1 SQVTM and CDR2 ANQGSEA. The V end lost 2 bases, the J end lost 2 bases, and 0 bases lay between the germline ends. CDR3 length: 11 residues. The CDR3 DNA reads as TGCAGCGTTGAAAACACCGGGGAGCTGTTTTTT. It yields the protein CSVENTGELFF.

The rearrangement joins TRBV19 to TRBJ2-5; D may be TRBD2 (5 bases). Between the trimmed V and J ends, which lost 5 bases and 5 bases, there was a span of 18 bases. Per germline, CDR1 LNHDA and CDR2 SQIVND (reference sequence). CDR3 size: 15 residues. For the CDR3, the DNA is TGTGCCAGTAGTCCCACAGCGGCCCGCCAGGAGACCCAGTACTTC. It specifies CASSPTAARQETQYF.

This chain connects TRBV7-2 to TRBJ1-6; 7 nucleotides line up with TRBD1. The CDR3 covers 15 residues. The V gene end was trimmed by 2 bases and the J gene end by 9 bases; junction bases not matched to a gene: 7. In germline, CDR1 is SGHTA, CDR2 FQGNSA. CDR3 nucleotide sequence: TGTGCCAGCAGCTTAACGCGCCAGGGGGGTTCACCCCTCCACTTT. Translation: CASSLTRQGGSPLHF.